This T cell receptor (beta chain) was sequenced during a study of control samples from healthy donors and cancer patients. Using immunoSEQ multiplex PCR, the repertoire was profiled, and TCRdb retains in-frame clones only, with some absent. Of more than 90,000 clones listed, roughly 90% are singletons. The CDR3 extends over 16 amino acids. The V gene's germline CDR1 is GTSNPN and CDR2 SVGIG (reference sequence). V dropped 5 bases and J dropped 4; count of bases not matched to a gene: 10. Sequenced input: blood. The chain links TRBV30 to TRBJ2-6; 8 nucleotides agree with TRBD1. This receptor was identified in a man aged 30 to 45 in good health. The CDR3 reads CAWSHSQGAGANVLTF. CDR3 in DNA: TGTGCCTGGTCACACTCCCAGGGGGCGGGGGCCAACGTCCTGACTTTC. The full variable domain, in which reference TRBV30 and TRBJ2-6 provide the parts outside the CDR3, is SQTIHQWPATLVQPVGSPLSLECTVEGTSNPNLYWYRQAAGRGLQLLFYSVGIGQISSEVPQNLSASRPQDRQFILSSKKLLLSDSGFYLCAWSHSQGAGANVLTFGAGSRLTVL.